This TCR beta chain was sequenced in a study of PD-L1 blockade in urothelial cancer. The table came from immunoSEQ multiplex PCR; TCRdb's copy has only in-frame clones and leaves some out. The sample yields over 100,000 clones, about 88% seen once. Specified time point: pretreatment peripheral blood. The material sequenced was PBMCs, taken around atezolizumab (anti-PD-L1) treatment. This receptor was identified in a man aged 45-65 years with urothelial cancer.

CDR3 amino acids: CASSRASAGEPYEQYF. CDR3 DNA sequence: TGTGCCAGTAGTAGGGCCTCTGCGGGAGAACCCTACGAGCAGTACTTC. The chain carries TRBV19 and TRBJ2-7; 7 bases are a match to TRBD2. Germline V gene lookup returns CDR1 LNHDA and CDR2 SQIVND (reference sequence). The trim removed 4 bases at V and 2 bases at J, leaving 11 bases unmatched. The CDR3 is 16 residues long.